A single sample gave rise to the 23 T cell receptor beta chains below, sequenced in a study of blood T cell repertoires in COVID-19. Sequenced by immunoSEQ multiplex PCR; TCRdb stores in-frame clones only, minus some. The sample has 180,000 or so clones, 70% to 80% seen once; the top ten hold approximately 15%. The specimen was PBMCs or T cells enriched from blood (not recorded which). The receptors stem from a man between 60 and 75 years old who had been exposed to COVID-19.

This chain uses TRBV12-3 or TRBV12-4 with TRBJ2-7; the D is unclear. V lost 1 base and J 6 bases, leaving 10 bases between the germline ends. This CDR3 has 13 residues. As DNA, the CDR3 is TGTGCCAGCAGTTTAGAGTTAGACTCCGAGCAGTACTTC. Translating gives CASSLELDSEQYF.

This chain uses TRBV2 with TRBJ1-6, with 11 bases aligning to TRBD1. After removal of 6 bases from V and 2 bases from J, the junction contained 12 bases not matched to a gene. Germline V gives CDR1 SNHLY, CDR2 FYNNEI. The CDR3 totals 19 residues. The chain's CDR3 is CASRLDRGLIETYNSPLHF. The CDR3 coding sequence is TGTGCCAGCAGACTGGACAGGGGGCTTATCGAGACCTATAATTCACCCCTCCACTTT.

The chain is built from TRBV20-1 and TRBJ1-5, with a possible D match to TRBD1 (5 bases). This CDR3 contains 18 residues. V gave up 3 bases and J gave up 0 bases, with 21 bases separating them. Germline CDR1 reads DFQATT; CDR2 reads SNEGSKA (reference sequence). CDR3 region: CSASRPGREGYSNQPQHF. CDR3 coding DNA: TGCAGTGCTAGTCGACCAGGGAGGGAGGGCTATAGCAATCAGCCCCAGCATTTT.

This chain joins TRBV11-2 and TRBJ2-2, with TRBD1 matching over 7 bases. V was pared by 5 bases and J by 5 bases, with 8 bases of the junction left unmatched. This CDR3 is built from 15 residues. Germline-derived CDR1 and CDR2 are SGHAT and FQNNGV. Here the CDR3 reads CASSSRDRGTGELFF. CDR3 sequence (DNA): TGTGCCAGCAGCAGCCGGGACAGAGGGACCGGGGAGCTGTTTTTT. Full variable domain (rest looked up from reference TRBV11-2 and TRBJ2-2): EAGVAQSPRYKIIEKRQSVAFWCNPISGHATLYWYQQILGQGPKLLIQFQNNGVVDDSQLPKDRFSAERLKGVDSTLKIQPAKLEDSAVYLCASSSRDRGTGELFFGEGSRLTVL.

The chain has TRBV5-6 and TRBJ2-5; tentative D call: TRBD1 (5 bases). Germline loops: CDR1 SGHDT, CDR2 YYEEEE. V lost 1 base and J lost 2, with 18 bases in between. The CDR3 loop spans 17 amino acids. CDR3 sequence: CASSLYGAPGPQETQYF. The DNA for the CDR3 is TGTGCCAGCAGCTTGTATGGGGCCCCCGGACCTCAAGAGACCCAGTACTTC.

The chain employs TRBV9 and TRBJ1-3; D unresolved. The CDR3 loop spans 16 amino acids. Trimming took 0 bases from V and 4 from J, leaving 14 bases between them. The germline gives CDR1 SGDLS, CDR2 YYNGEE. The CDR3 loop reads CASSVDTRQVGNTIYF. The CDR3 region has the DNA TGTGCCAGCAGCGTAGACACCCGGCAGGTGGGAAACACCATATATTTT.

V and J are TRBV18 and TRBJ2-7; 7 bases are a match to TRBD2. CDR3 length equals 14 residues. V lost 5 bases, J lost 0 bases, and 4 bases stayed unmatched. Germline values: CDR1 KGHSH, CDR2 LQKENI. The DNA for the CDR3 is TGTGCCAGCTCAATGGGCGGGAGCTCCTACGAGCAGTACTTC. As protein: CASSMGGSSYEQYF.

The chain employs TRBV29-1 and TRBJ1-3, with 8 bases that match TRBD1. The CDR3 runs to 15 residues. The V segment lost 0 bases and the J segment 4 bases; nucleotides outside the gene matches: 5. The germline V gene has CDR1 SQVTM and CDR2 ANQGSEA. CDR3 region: CSVEDYWTGGNTIYF. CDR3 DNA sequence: TGCAGCGTTGAAGACTACTGGACAGGGGGAAACACCATATATTTT.

In DNA, the CDR3 is TGTGCCAGCAGCTTTAACCAGGGGGAGCTGTTTTTT. This codes for CASSFNQGELFF. The gene calls are TRBV5-6 and TRBJ2-2; D uncertain. Between the trimmed V and J ends, which lost 2 bases and 8 bases, there was a span of 7 bases. This CDR3 is 12 amino acids long. Looked up from germline, CDR1 is SGHDT and CDR2 is YYEEEE.

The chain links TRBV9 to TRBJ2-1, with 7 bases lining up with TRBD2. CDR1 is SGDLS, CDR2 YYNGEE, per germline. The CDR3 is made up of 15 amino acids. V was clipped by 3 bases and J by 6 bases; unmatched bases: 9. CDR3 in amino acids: CASSGAGALSNEQFF. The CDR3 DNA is TGTGCCAGCAGCGGTGCGGGAGCGCTTAGCAATGAGCAGTTCTTC.

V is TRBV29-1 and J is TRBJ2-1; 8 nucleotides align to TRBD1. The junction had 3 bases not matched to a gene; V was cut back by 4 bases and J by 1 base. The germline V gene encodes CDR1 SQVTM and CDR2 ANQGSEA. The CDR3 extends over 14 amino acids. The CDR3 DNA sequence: TGCAGCGTTGTAGACAGGGGATCCTACAATGAGCAGTTCTTC. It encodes CSVVDRGSYNEQFF.

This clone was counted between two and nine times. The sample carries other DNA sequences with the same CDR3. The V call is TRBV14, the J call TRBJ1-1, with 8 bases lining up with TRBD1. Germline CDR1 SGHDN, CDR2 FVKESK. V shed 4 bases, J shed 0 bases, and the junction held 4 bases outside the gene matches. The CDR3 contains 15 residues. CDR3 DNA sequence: TGTGCCAGCAGCCTGAGGACAGGGATGAACACTGAAGCTTTCTTT. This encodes CASSLRTGMNTEAFF.

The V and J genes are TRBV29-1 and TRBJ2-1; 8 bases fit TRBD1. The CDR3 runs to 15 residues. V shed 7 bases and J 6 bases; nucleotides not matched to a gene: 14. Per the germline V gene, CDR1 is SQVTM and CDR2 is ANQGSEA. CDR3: CSALRPTGGGNEQFF. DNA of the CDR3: TGCAGCGCCCTACGCCCTACAGGGGGAGGCAATGAGCAGTTCTTC.

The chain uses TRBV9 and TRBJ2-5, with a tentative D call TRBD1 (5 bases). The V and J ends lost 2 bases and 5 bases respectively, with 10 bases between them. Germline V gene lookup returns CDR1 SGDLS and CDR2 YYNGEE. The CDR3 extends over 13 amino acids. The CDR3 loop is CASSVGPPETQYF. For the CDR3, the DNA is TGTGCCAGCAGCGTGGGGCCGCCGGAGACCCAGTACTTC.

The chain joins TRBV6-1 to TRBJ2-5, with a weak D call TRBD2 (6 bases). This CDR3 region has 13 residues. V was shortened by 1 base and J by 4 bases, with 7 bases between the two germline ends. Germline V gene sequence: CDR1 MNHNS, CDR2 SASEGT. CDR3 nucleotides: TGTGCCAGCAGTGAAGTCGGGGGAGAGACCCAGTACTTC. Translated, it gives CASSEVGGETQYF.

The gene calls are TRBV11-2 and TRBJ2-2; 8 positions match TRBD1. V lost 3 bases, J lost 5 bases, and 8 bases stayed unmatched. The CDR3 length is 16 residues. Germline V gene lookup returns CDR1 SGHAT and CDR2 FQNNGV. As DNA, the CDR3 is TGTGCCAGCAGCTTGGACGGCAGGGGGCGGACCGGGGAGCTGTTTTTT. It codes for CASSLDGRGRTGELFF.

For the CDR3, the DNA is TGTGCCAGCAGCCTCTCCCGGGACAGGGTAACAGATACGCAGTATTTT. The encoded protein is CASSLSRDRVTDTQYF. The genes are TRBV3-1 (or the pseudogene TRBV3-2) and TRBJ2-3; TRBD1 agrees at 9 bases. The CDR3 consists of 16 residues. Germline values: CDR1 LGHDT, CDR2 YNNKEL (reference sequence). The junction had 8 bases not matched to a gene; V was cut back by 4 bases and J by 3 bases.

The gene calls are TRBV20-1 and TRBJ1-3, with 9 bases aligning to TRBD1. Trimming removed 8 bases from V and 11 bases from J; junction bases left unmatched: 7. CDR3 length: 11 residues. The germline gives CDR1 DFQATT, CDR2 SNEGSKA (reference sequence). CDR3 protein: CSTFRDRAIYF. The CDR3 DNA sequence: TGCAGTACATTCCGGGACAGGGCCATATATTTT.

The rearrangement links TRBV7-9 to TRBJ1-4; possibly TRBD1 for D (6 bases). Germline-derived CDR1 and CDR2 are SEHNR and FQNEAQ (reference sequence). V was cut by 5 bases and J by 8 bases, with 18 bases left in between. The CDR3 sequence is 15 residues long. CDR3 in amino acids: CASSDPGHLIEKLFF. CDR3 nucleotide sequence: TGTGCCAGCAGCGATCCGGGACATCTGATCGAAAAACTGTTTTTT.

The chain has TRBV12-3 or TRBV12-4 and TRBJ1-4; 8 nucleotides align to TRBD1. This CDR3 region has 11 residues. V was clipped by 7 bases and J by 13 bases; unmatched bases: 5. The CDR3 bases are TGTGCCAGCACCACAGACAGGGGACTGTTTTTT. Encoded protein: CASTTDRGLFF.

The chain's CDR3 is CASSLDGVYGYTF. The CDR3 coding sequence is TGTGCCAGCAGCCTGGACGGGGTCTATGGCTACACCTTC. V and J are TRBV9 and TRBJ1-2, with D unresolved. Between the trimmed V and J ends, which lost 4 bases and 4 bases, there was a span of 11 bases. Per germline, CDR1 SGDLS and CDR2 YYNGEE. The CDR3 is 13 residues long. Full variable domain (outside the CDR3, taken from reference TRBV9 and TRBJ1-2): DSGVTQTPKHLITATGQRVTLRCSPRSGDLSVYWYQQSLDQGLQFLIQYYNGEERAKGNILERFSAQQFPDLHSELNLSSLELGDSALYFCASSLDGVYGYTFGSGTRLTVV.

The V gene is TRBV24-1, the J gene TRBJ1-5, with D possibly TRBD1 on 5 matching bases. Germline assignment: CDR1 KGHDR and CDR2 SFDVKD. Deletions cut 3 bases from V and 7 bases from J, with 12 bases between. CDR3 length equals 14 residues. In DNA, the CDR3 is TGTGCCACCAGTGATACGGGGGGTGGCCAGCCCCAGCATTTT. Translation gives CATSDTGGGQPQHF.

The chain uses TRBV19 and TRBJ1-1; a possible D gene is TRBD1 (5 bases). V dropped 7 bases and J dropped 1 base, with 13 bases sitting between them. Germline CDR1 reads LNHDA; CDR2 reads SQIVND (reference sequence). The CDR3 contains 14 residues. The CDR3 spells CASTRDGGNTEAFF. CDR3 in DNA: TGTGCCAGTACCAGGGACGGGGGGAACACTGAAGCTTTCTTT.